This paragraph reports one TCR beta chain. Antigen specificity is unknown. The assay was immunoSEQ multiplex PCR, and TCRdb's table has in-frame clones only and misses some. Of 2,000 to 2,500 clones detected, 60% to 80% appear once; the ten largest clones hold around 30%. The record originates from a study of immune cell composition in non-small cell lung cancer. Normal lung was sampled as far from the tumour as possible, at least 3 cm. Frozen unsorted single-cell suspensions supplied the genomic DNA. Points from the study as a whole: Squamous carcinomas (approximately 80%) more often had tumour-associated clones >0.5% than adenocarcinomas (around 35%).

The origin of this receptor is a human donor with non-small cell lung cancer. Sequencing was carried out using non-adjacent lung tissue.

This CDR3 is CASSFGTGAREQYF. The CDR3, as DNA: TGTGCCAGCAGCTTCGGGACAGGGGCTAGGGAGCAGTACTTC. This sequence joins TRBV7-9 and TRBJ2-7; 10 bases are a match to TRBD1. Germline trimming cut 3 bases from V and 7 bases from J; bases unmatched to any gene: 6. The CDR3 has 14 amino acids. CDR1 is SEHNR, CDR2 FQNEAQ, per germline (reference sequence).